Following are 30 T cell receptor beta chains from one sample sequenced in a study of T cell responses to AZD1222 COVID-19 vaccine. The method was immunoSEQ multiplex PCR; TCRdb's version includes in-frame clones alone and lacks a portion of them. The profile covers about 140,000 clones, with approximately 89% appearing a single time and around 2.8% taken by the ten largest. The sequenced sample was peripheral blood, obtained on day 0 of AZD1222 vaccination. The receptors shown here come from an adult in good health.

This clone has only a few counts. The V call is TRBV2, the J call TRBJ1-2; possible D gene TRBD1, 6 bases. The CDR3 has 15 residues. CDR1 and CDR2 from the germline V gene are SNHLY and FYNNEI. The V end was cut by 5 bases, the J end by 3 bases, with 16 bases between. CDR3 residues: CASSQYRQVDYGYTF. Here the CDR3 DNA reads TGTGCCAGCAGTCAATACCGACAGGTTGACTATGGCTACACCTTC.

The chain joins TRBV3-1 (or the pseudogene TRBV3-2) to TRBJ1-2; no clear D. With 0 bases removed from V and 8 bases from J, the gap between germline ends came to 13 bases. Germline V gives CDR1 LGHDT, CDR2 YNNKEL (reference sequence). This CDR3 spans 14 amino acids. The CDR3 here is CASSQEPVSGGYTF. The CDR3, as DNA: TGTGCCAGCAGCCAAGAGCCCGTTAGCGGCGGCTACACCTTC.

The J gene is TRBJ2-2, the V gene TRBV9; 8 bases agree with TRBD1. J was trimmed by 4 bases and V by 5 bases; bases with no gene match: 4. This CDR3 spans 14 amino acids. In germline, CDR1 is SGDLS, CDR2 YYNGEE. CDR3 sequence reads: CASSRDRTTGELFF. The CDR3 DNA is TGTGCCAGCAGTCGGGACAGGACCACCGGGGAGCTGTTTTTT. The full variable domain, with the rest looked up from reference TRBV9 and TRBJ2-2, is DSGVTQTPKHLITATGQRVTLRCSPRSGDLSVYWYQQSLDQGLQFLIQYYNGEERAKGNILERFSAQQFPDLHSELNLSSLELGDSALYFCASSRDRTTGELFFGEGSRLTVL.

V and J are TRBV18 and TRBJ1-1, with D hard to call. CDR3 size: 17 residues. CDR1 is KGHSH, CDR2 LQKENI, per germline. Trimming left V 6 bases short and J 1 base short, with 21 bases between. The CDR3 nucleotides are TGTGCCAGCTCGTCTTTCCGGACGAAACATGGGAACACTGAAGCTTTCTTT. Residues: CASSSFRTKHGNTEAFF.

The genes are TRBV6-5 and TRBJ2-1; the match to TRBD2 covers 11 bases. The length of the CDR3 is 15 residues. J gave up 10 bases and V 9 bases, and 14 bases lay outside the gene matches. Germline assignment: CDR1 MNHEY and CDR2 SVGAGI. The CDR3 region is CASKLGTSGSGEQFF. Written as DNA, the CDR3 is TGTGCCAGTAAACTCGGGACTAGCGGAAGTGGGGAGCAGTTCTTC.

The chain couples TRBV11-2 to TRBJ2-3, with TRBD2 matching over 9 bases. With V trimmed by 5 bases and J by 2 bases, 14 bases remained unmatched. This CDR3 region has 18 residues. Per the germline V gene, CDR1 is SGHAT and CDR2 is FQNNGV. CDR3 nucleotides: TGTGCCAGCAGCGCCCACGCGGGGCTAGCGGGATTCACAGATACGCAGTATTTT. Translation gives CASSAHAGLAGFTDTQYF.

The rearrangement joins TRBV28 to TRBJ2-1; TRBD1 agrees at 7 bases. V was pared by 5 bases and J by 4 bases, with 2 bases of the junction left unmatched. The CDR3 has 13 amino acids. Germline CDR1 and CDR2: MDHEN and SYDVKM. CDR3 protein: CASSLDRYNEQFF. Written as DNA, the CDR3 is TGTGCCAGCAGTCTGGACAGGTACAATGAGCAGTTCTTC.

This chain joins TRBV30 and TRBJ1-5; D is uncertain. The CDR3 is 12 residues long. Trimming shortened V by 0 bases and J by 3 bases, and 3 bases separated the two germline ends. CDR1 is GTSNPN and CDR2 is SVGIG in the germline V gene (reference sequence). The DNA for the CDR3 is TGTGCCTGGAGTGTGGCCAATCAGCCCCAGCATTTT. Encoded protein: CAWSVANQPQHF.

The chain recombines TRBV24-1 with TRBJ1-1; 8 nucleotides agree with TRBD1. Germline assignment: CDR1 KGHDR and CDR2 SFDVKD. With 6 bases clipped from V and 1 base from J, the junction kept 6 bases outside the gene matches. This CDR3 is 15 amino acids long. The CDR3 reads CATSTNRGKNTEAFF. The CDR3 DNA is TGTGCCACCAGTACAAACAGGGGGAAGAACACTGAAGCTTTCTTT.

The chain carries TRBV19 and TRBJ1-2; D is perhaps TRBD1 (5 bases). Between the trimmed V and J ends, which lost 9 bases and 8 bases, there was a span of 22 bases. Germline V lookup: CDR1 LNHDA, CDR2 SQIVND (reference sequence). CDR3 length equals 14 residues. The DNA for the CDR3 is TGTGCCAGGGATCCTACAGGAGGGGCCGGCGGCTACACCTTC. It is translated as CARDPTGGAGGYTF. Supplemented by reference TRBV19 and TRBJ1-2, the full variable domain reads DGGITQSPKYLFRKEGQNVTLSCEQNLNHDAMYWYRQDPGQGLRLIYYSQIVNDFQKGDIAEGYSVSREKKESFPLTVTSAQKNPTAFYLCARDPTGGAGGYTFGSGTRLTVV.

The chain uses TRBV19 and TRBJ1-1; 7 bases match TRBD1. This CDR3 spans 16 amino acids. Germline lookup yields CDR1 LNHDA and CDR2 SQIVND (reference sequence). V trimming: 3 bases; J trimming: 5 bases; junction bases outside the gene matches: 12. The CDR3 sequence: CASSIRGTTGMTEAFF. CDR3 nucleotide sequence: TGTGCCAGTAGTATCCGGGGGACGACAGGGATGACTGAAGCTTTCTTT.

CDR3 coding DNA: TGTGCCAGTTCTAGGGGTTTTCAACGCTCCTACGAGCAGTACTTC. This translates into CASSRGFQRSYEQYF. The chain carries TRBV19 and TRBJ2-7, with D possibly matching TRBD1 (5 bases). Germline assignment: CDR1 LNHDA and CDR2 SQIVND (reference sequence). V lost 8 bases, J lost 0 bases, and 17 bases lay in between. This CDR3 spans 15 amino acids.

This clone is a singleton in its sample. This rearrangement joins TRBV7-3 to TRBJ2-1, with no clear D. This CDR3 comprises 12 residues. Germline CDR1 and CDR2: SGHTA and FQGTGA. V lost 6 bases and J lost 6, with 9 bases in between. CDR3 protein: CASRSSINEQFF. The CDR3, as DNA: TGTGCCAGCAGGTCCAGCATCAATGAGCAGTTCTTC.

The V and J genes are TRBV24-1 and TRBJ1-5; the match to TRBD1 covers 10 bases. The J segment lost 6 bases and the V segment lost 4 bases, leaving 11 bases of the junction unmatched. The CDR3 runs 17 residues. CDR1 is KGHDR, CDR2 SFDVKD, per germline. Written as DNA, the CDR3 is TGTGCCACCAGTGACGCAAGGGGGGACAGGGGTCTTCAGCCCCAGCATTTT. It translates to CATSDARGDRGLQPQHF.

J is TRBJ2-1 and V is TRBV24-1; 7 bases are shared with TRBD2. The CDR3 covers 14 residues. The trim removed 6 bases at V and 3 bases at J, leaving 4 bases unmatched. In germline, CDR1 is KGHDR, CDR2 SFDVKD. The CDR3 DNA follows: TGTGCCACCAGTAGCGGGGATAACTACAATGAGCAGTTCTTC. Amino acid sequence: CATSSGDNYNEQFF.

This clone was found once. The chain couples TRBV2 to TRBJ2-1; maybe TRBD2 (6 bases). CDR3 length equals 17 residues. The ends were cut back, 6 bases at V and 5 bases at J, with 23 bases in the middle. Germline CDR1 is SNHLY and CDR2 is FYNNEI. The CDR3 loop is CASSPSPWRVENNEQFF. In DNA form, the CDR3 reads TGTGCCAGCAGCCCCTCCCCGTGGAGGGTGGAGAACAATGAGCAGTTCTTC. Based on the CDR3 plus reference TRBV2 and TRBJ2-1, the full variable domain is EPEVTQTPSHQVTQMGQEVILRCVPISNHLYFYWYRQILGQKVEFLVSFYNNEISEKSEIFDDQFSVERPDGSNFTLKIRSTKLEDSAMYFCASSPSPWRVENNEQFFGPGTRLTVL.

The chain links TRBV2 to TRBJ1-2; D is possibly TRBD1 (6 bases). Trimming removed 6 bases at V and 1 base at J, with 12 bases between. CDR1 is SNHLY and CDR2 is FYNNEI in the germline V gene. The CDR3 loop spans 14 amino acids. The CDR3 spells CASRGADSNYGYTF. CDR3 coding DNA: TGTGCCAGCAGAGGGGCGGACAGTAACTATGGCTACACCTTC.

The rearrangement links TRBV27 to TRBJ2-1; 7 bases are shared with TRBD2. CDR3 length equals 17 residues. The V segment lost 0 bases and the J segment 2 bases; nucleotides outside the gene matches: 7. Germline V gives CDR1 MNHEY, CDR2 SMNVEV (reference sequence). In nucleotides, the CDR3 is TGTGCCAGCAGTTTATCGGGGGGAGGGTGGACCTACAATGAGCAGTTCTTC. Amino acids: CASSLSGGGWTYNEQFF.

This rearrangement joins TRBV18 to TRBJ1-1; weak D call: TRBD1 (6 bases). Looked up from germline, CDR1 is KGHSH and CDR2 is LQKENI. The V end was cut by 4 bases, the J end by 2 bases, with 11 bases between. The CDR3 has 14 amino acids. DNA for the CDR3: TGTGCCAGCTCACAACAGGGCGGAAACACTGAAGCTTTCTTT. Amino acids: CASSQQGGNTEAFF.

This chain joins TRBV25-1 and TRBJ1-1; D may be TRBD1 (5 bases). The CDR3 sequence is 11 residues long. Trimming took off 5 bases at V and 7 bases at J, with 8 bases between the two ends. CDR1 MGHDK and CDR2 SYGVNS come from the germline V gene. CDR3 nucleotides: TGTGCCAGCAGTTGGGACCTTGAAGCTTTCTTT. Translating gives CASSWDLEAFF. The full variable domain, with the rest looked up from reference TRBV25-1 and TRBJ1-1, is EADIYQTPRYLVIGTGKKITLECSQTMGHDKMYWYQQDPGMELHLIHYSYGVNSTEKGDLSSESTVSRIRTEHFPLTLESARPSHTSQYLCASSWDLEAFFGQGTRLTVV.

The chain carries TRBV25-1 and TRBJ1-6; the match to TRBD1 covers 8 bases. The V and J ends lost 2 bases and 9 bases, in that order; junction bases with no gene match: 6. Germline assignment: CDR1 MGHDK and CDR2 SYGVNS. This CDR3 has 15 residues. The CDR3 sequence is CASSEPTGGPSPLHF. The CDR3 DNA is TGTGCCAGCAGTGAACCAACAGGGGGTCCTTCACCCCTCCACTTT.

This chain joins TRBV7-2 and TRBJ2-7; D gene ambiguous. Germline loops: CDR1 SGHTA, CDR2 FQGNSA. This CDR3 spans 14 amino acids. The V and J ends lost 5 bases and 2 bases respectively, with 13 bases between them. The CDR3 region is CASSPYSLAYEQYF. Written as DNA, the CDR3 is TGTGCCAGCAGCCCCTACAGTCTAGCCTACGAGCAGTACTTC.

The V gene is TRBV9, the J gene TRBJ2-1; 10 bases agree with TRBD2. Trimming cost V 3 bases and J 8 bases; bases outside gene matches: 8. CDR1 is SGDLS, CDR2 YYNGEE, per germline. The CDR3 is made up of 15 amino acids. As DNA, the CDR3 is TGTGCCAGCAGCGCGCAACTAGCGGGATTAGATGAGCAGTTCTTC. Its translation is CASSAQLAGLDEQFF.

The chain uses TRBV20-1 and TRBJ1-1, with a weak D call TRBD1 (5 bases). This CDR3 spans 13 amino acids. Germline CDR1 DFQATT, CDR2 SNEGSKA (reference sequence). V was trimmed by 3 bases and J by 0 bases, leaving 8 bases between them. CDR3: CSASGGMNTEAFF. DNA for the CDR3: TGCAGTGCTAGTGGGGGTATGAACACTGAAGCTTTCTTT.

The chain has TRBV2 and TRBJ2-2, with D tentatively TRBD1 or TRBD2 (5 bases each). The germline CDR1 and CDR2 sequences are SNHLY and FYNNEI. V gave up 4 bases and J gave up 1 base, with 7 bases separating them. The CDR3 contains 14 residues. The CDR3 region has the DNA TGTGCCAGCAGTGCAGGGAGGAACACCGGGGAGCTGTTTTTT. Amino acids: CASSAGRNTGELFF.

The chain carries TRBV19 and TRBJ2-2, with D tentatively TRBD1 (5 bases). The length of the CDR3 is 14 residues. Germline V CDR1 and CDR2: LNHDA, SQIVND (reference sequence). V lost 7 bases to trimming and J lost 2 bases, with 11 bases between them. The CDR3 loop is CASIRGGNTGELFF. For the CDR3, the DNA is TGTGCCAGTATAAGGGGTGGAAACACCGGGGAGCTGTTTTTT.

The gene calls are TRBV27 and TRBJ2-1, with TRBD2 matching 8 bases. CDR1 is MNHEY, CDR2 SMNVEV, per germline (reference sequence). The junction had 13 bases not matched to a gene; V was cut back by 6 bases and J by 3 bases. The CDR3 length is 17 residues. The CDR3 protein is CASSPPAGAGGYNEQFF. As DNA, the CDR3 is TGTGCCAGCAGCCCACCGGCGGGGGCGGGAGGCTACAATGAGCAGTTCTTC.

This chain's CDR3 is CASSYSGQGLQETQYF. The DNA of the CDR3 is TGTGCCAGCAGTTATTCAGGACAGGGCCTACAAGAGACCCAGTACTTC. The chain carries TRBV6-6 and TRBJ2-5, with 8 bases fitting TRBD1. Germline V CDR1 and CDR2: MNHNY, SVGAGI (reference sequence). This CDR3 spans 16 amino acids. V was clipped by 3 bases and J by 2 bases; unmatched bases: 8.

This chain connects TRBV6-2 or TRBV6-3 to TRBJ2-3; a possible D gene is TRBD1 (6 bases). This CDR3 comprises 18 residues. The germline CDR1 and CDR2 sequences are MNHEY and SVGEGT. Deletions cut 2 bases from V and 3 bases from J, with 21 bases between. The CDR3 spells CASSYITTGGLTTDTQYF. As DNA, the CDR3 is TGTGCCAGCAGTTACATAACGACAGGAGGCCTTACGACAGATACGCAGTATTTT.

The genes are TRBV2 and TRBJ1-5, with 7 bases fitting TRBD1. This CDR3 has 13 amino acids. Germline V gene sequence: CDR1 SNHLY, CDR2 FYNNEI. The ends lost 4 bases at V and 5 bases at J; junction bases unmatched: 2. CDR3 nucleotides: TGTGCCAGCAGTGGGGACAGCCATCAGCCCCAGCATTTT. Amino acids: CASSGDSHQPQHF.